The rows below give T cell receptor beta chains drawn from one sample of a study of shared clonotypes between healthy human individuals. The assay was immunoSEQ multiplex PCR, and TCRdb's table has in-frame clones only and misses some. The sample shows about 2 million clones, roughly 94% of them seen only once. The sequenced sample was naive CD4+ T cells sorted from blood. The source of these receptors is a man aged 18 to 30 in good health. Each CDR3 is given with its conserved first and last residue. D genes are given only for firm matches. Size is omitted from some rows. Given values are once, few, many or a class for expanded clones.

D: -; J: TRBJ2-3; V: TRBV5-1; size: -; DNA: TGCGCCAGCAGCTTGGCCTCGGCACGGGATACGCAGTATTTT; CDR3: CASSLASARDTQYF
D: TRBD1; J: TRBJ2-7; V: TRBV30; size: -; DNA: TGTGCCTGGAGTGTACCCGCGGGACAGGGCTCCTACGAGCAGTACTTC; CDR3: CAWSVPAGQGSYEQYF
D: -; J: TRBJ2-7; V: TRBV10-3; size: -; DNA: TGTGCCATCAGTGAGTCGGAGCCCCCCGAGCAGTACTTC; CDR3: CAISESEPPEQYF
D: -; J: TRBJ2-4; V: TRBV2; size: -; DNA: TGTGCCAGCAGCGGCGTAGCCAAAAACATTCAGTACTTC; CDR3: CASSGVAKNIQYF
D: TRBD1; J: TRBJ1-6; V: TRBV4-2; size: -; DNA: TGTGCCAGCAGCCATTTTATCCGGGACAGGGTTGACAGTTCACCCCTCCACTTT; CDR3: CASSHFIRDRVDSSPLHF
D: TRBD2; J: TRBJ2-1; V: TRBV18; size: -; DNA: TGTGCCAGCTCCGGTCTAGCGGGAGAAGGGGGCAATGAGCAGTTCTTC; CDR3: CASSGLAGEGGNEQFF
D: TRBD2; J: TRBJ2-1; V: TRBV5-1; size: -; DNA: TGCGCCAGCAGCTGGGGGACTAGCGGGGATGAGCAGTTCTTC; CDR3: CASSWGTSGDEQFF
D: -; J: TRBJ2-2; V: TRBV11-2; size: -; DNA: TGTGCCAGCAGTCCCCAGGGCACCGGGGAGCTGTTTTTT; CDR3: CASSPQGTGELFF
D: -; J: TRBJ2-4; V: TRBV2; size: once; DNA: TGTGCCAGCAGACACAGGGATTTGAGCATTCAGTACTTC; CDR3: CASRHRDLSIQYF
D: -; J: TRBJ2-7; V: TRBV21-1; size: -; DNA: TGTGCCAGCAGCAAAGACTCGGGGGCAGATCCTTACTACGAGCAGTACTTC; CDR3: CASSKDSGADPYYEQYF
D: -; J: TRBJ2-3; V: TRBV6-6; size: once; DNA: TGTGCCACACGGACAGCGCAAGCGACAGATACGCAGTATTTT; CDR3: CATRTAQATDTQYF
D: TRBD1; J: TRBJ1-1; V: TRBV11-2; size: -; DNA: TGTGCCAGCAGCTTAGAGGCGACAGGGGGAGCTTTCTTT; CDR3: CASSLEATGGAFF